What follows describes a single T cell receptor (beta chain). Antigen unknown. This record belongs to a study of Ad26.COV2.S vaccination and SARS-CoV-2 variants. The wider study: Donor participated within the Ad26.COV2.S arm of the COV1001 trial.

As to treatment: some 20 received Ad26.COV2.S at low or high dose, single or two shots; 5 received placebo; per-sample allocation not given. Specimens were obtained on day 63 following the first vaccine or placebo injection. Trimming left V 3 bases short and J 2 bases short, with 14 bases between. This CDR3 is 16 amino acids long. Germline V gene sequence: CDR1 LNHDA, CDR2 SQIVND (reference sequence). Repertoires were generated with immunoSEQ multiplex PCR, while TCRdb's copy carries only in-frame clones and drops some. The sample has 350,000 to 450,000 clones, about 85% seen once. The study, taken as a whole, reports: Comparability of non-spike TCR breadth was observed across vaccine and placebo recipients.

The sequenced sample was peripheral blood, obtained in a trial of Ad26.COV2.S vaccine versus placebo. The sequence was obtained from a person aged 18 to 65 who received the Ad26.COV2.S COVID-19 vaccine or a placebo. The V call is TRBV19, the J call TRBJ1-5; D gene ambiguous. CDR3 protein: CASSIKRRSGNQPQHF. CDR3 bases: TGTGCCAGTAGTATTAAACGGAGATCGGGCAATCAGCCCCAGCATTTT.